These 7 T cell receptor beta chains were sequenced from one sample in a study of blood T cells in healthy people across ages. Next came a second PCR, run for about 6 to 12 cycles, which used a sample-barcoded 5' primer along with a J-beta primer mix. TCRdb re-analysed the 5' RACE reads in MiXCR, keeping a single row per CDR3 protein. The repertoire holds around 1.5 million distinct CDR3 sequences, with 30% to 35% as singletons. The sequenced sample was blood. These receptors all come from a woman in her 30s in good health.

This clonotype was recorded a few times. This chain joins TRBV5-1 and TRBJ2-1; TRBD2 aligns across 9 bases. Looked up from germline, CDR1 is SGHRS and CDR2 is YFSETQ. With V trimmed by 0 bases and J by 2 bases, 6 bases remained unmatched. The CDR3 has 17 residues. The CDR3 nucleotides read TGCGCCAGCAGCTTGGGTGATAGCGGGAGCCCCTACAATGAGCAGTTCTTC. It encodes CASSLGDSGSPYNEQFF.

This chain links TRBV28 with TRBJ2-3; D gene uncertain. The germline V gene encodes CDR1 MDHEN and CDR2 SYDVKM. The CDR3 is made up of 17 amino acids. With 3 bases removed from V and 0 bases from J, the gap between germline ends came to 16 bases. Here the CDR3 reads CASSFGPEDPSTDTQYF. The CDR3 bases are TGTGCCAGCAGTTTCGGGCCCGAGGACCCTAGCACAGATACGCAGTATTTT.

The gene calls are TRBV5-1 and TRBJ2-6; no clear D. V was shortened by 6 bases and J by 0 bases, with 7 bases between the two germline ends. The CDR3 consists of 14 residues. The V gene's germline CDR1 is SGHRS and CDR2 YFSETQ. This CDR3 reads CASKLSSGANVLTF. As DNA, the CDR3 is TGCGCCAGCAAATTATCCTCTGGGGCCAACGTCCTGACTTTC. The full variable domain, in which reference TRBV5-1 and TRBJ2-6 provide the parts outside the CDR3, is KAGVTQTPRYLIKTRGQQVTLSCSPISGHRSVSWYQQTPGQGLQFLFEYFSETQRNKGNFPGRFSGRQFSNSRSEMNVSTLELGDSALYLCASKLSSGANVLTFGAGSRLTVL.

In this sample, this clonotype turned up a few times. The CDR3: CASSLGAPGGPQHF. The CDR3 nucleotides are TGTGCCAGCAGCTTGGGGGCCCCAGGAGGGCCCCAGCATTTT. This rearrangement joins TRBV5-5 to TRBJ1-5; D gene ambiguous. V lost 0 bases to trimming and J lost 9 bases, with 13 bases between them. The CDR3 runs 14 residues. Per the germline V gene, CDR1 is SGHKS and CDR2 is YYEKEE (reference sequence).

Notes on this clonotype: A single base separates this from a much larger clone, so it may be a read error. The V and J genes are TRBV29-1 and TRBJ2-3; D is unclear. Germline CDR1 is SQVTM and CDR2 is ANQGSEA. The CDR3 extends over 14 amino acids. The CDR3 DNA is TGCGGCGTTGAAGATCTGCCCGGCACAGATACGCAGTATTTT. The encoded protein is CGVEDLPGTDTQYF.

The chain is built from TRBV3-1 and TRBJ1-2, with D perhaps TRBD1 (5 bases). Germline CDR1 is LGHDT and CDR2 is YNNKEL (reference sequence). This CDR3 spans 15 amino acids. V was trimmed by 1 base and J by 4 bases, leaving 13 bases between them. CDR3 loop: CASSQGQTMTYGYTF. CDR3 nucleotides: TGTGCCAGCAGCCAAGGACAGACGATGACCTATGGCTACACCTTC.

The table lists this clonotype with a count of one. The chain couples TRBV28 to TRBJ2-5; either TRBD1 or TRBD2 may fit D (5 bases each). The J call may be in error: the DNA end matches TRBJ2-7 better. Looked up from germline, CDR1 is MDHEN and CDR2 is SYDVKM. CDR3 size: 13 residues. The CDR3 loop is CASSFWGRYEQYF. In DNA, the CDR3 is TGTGCCAGCAGTTTCTGGGGACGGTACGAGCAGTACTTC.